The clone carrying this T cell receptor (beta chain) was counted between two and nine times. No antigen is known for it. The junction differs from germline at one of its ends, possibly a read error. CDR1 is SSHAT and CDR2 is FNYEAQ in the germline V gene (reference sequence). The CDR3 runs 15 residues. The data originate from a study of T cell repertoires in cytomegalovirus infection. Study details: HLA-B-restricted CMV epitopes that are well studied were used alongside recently identified HLA-C-restricted ones. CMV infection plus the matching HLA type was flagged by public TCR beta signatures. Study-wide findings and caveats: The study found HLA-C-restricted CMV-specific TCR beta clonotypes dominating the ex vivo response. The cumulative frequency of public TCR beta families identified carriers of CMV plus the relevant HLA.

TCRdb ran MiXCR on the reads and lists one entry per CDR3 protein. This table has 830,000 or so distinct CDR3 sequences, about 33% appearing once. The gene calls are TRBV7-7 and TRBJ2-5; D might be TRBD1 or TRBD2, each matching 5 bases. The sample here was cultured CD8+ T cells from PBMCs, taken from culture after CMV antigen stimulation. The sequence was collected from a human donor in good health (CMV status not recorded). Some clones in this sample may be carry-over from other donors' samples. This chain's CDR3 is CASSLGAGTQETQYF. CDR3 DNA: TGTGCTAGCAGTTTAGGCGCCGGGACCCAAGAGACCCAGTACTTC.